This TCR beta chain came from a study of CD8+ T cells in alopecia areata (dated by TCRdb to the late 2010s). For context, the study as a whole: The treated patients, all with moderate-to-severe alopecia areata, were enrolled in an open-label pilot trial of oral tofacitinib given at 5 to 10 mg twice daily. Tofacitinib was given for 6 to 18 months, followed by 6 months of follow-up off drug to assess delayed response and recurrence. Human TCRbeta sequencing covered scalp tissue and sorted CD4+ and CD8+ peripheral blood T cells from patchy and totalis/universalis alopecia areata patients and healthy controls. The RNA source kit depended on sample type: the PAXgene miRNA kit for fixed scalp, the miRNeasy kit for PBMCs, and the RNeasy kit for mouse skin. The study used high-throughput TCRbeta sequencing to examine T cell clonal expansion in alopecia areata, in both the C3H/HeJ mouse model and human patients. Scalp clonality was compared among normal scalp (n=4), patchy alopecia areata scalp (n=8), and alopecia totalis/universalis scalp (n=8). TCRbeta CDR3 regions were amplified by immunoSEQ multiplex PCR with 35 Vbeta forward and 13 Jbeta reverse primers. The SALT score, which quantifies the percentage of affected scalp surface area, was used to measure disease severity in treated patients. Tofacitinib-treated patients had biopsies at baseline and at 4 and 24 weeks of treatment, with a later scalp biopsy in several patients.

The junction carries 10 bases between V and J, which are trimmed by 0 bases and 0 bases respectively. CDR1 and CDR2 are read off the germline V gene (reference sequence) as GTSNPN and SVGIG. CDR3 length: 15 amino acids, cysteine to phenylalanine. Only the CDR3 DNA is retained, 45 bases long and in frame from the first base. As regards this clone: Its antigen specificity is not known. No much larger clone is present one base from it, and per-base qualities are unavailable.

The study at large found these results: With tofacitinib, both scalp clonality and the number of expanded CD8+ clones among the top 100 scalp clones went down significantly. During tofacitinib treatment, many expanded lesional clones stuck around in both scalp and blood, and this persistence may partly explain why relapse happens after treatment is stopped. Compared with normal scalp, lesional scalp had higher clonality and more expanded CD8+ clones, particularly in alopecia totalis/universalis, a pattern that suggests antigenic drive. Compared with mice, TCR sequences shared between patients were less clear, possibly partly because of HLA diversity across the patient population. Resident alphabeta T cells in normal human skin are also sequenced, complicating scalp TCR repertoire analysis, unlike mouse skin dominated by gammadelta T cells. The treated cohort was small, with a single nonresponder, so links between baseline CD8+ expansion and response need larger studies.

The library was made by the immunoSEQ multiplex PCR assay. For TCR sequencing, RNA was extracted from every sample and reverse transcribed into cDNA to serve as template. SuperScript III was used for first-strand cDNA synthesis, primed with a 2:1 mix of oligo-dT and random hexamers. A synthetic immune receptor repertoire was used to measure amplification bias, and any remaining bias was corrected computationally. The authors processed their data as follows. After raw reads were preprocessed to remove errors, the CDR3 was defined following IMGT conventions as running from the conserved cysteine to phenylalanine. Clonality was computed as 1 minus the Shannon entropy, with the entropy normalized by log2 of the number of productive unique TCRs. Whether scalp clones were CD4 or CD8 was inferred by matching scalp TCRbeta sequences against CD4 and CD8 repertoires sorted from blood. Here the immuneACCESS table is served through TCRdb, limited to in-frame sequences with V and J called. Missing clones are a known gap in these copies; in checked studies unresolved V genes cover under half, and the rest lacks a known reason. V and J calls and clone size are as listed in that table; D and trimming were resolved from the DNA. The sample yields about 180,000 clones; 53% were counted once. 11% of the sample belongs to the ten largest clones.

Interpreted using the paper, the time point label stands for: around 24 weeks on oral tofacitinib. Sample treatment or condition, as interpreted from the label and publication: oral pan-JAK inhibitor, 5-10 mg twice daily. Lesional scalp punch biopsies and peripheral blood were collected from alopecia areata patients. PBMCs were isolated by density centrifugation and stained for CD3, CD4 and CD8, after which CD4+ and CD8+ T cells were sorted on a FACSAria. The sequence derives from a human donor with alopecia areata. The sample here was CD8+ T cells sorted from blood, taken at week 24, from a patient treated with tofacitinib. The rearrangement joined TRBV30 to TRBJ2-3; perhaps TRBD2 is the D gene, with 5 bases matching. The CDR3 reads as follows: CAWSVTEGSTDTQYF. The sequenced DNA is TGTGCCTGGAGTGTAACTGAGGGAAGCACAGATACGCAGTATTTT.